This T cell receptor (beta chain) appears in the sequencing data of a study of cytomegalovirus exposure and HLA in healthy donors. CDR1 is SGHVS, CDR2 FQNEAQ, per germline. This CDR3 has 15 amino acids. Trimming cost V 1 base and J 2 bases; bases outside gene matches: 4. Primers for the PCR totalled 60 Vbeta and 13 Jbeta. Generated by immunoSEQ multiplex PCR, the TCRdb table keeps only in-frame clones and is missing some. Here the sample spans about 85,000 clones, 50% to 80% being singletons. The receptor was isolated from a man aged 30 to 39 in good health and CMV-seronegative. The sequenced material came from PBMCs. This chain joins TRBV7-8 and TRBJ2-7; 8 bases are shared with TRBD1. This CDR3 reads CASSLERQGPYEQYF. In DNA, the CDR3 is TGTGCCAGCAGCTTAGAGAGACAGGGGCCCTACGAGCAGTACTTC.